One sample yielded the 18 T cell receptor beta chains listed below, sequenced in a study of shared clonotypes between healthy human individuals. Sequencing was performed with immunoSEQ multiplex PCR; in TCRdb, only in-frame clones are kept and a portion is missing. This sample yields 2,500,000 or so clones, of which 93% are seen a single time; roughly 0.36% belongs to the top ten. Specimen: naive CD4+ T cells from PBMCs. As to subset: CD45RA+ positively selected. The source is a man younger than 35 in good health. Some clones in this sample may be carry-over from other donors' samples.

This clone was observed once. The rearrangement joins TRBV18 to TRBJ1-1; no firm D call. This CDR3 is built from 13 residues. The V and J ends lost 6 bases and 5 bases respectively, with 13 bases between them. Germline V gene sequence: CDR1 KGHSH, CDR2 LQKENI. CDR3 loop: CASSYRVDTEAFF. The CDR3 coding sequence is TGTGCCAGCTCCTATAGGGTAGATACTGAAGCTTTCTTT.

This clone was counted once. This chain connects TRBV11-2 to TRBJ2-7; possible D gene TRBD2, 6 bases. Trimming pared 5 bases from V and 5 bases from J, leaving 19 bases between. Germline CDR1 and CDR2: SGHAT and FQNNGV. The CDR3 has 15 amino acids. The CDR3 loop is CASSGRGGLFDEQYF. The CDR3 coding sequence is TGTGCCAGCAGCGGTAGGGGCGGACTATTTGACGAGCAGTACTTC.

This chain links TRBV9 with TRBJ2-3, with 9 bases that match TRBD2. V lost 2 bases to trimming and J lost 4 bases; unmatched junction nucleotides: 8. The CDR3 is 16 residues long. CDR1 is SGDLS, CDR2 YYNGEE, per germline. The CDR3 DNA reads TGTGCCAGCAGCGTGGCTAGCGGGGACGGGGCAGATACGCAGTATTTT. Translation: CASSVASGDGADTQYF.

In DNA form, the CDR3 reads TGCGCCAGCAGCCCCCAGGGACAGGGCTACGAGCAGTACTTC. Residues: CASSPQGQGYEQYF. The rearrangement joins TRBV4-3 to TRBJ2-7; 9 nucleotides match TRBD1. V was pared by 4 bases and J by 3 bases, with 4 bases of the junction left unmatched. CDR3 length: 14 amino acids. Looked up from germline, CDR1 is LGHNA and CDR2 is YSLEER.

The gene calls are TRBV5-1 and TRBJ2-3; TRBD2 aligns across 8 bases. CDR1 and CDR2 from the germline V gene are SGHRS and YFSETQ. Trimming took 0 bases from V and 2 from J; bases not matched to a gene: 11. The CDR3 covers 18 residues. The CDR3 coding sequence is TGCGCCAGCAGCTTGGAGGGGACGGCTAGCGGGCACACAGATACGCAGTATTTT. It codes for CASSLEGTASGHTDTQYF.

The V call is TRBV6-5, the J call TRBJ1-1; D not resolved. Trimming removed 0 bases at V and 5 bases at J, with 13 bases between. Germline CDR1 and CDR2: MNHEY and SVGAGI. The CDR3 has 15 amino acids. In nucleotides, the CDR3 is TGTGCCAGCAGTTACTCTCCCCTGTCCATAACTGAAGCTTTCTTT. It encodes CASSYSPLSITEAFF.

The V and J genes are TRBV25-1 and TRBJ2-2; 7 bases are a match to TRBD1. Trimming at V came to 5 bases and at J to 3 bases, leaving 6 bases not matched to a gene. Germline V lookup: CDR1 MGHDK, CDR2 SYGVNS. CDR3 length: 15 amino acids. The chain's CDR3 is CASSTGAPHTGELFF. DNA for the CDR3: TGTGCCAGCAGTACAGGGGCCCCCCACACCGGGGAGCTGTTTTTT.

The V and J genes are TRBV6-5 and TRBJ1-1, with unresolved D. The germline V and J ends were trimmed by 0 bases and 1 base, with 12 bases remaining between them. CDR1 is MNHEY, CDR2 SVGAGI, per germline. The CDR3 runs to 16 residues. CDR3 sequence: CASSYSYAIANTEAFF. The CDR3 region has the DNA TGTGCCAGCAGTTACTCGTACGCGATCGCGAACACTGAAGCTTTCTTT.

The chain combines TRBV9 with TRBJ2-1, with D maybe TRBD1 (6 bases). CDR1 SGDLS and CDR2 YYNGEE come from the germline V gene. The V and J ends lost 4 bases and 3 bases respectively, with 14 bases between them. The CDR3 contains 15 residues. CDR3 sequence: CASSTGTGNYNEQFF. For the CDR3, the DNA is TGTGCCAGCAGCACGGGTACAGGGAACTACAATGAGCAGTTCTTC. Full variable domain (rest looked up from reference TRBV9 and TRBJ2-1): DSGVTQTPKHLITATGQRVTLRCSPRSGDLSVYWYQQSLDQGLQFLIQYYNGEERAKGNILERFSAQQFPDLHSELNLSSLELGDSALYFCASSTGTGNYNEQFFGPGTRLTVL.

The chain uses TRBV5-4 and TRBJ1-2, with D hard to call. The CDR3 spans 15 residues. Germline loops: CDR1 SGHNT, CDR2 YYREEE (reference sequence). V was shortened by 2 bases and J by 0 bases, with 11 bases between the two germline ends. The DNA of the CDR3 is TGTGCCAGCAGCTTATCGGGGTCGGCTAACTATGGCTACACCTTC. This codes for CASSLSGSANYGYTF.

The rearrangement links TRBV5-6 to TRBJ2-3; the D is unclear. Germline loops: CDR1 SGHDT, CDR2 YYEEEE. Trimming took 4 bases from V and 0 from J, leaving 15 bases between them. The length of the CDR3 is 16 residues. The CDR3 region has the DNA TGTGCCAGCAGCCCGCTGGGTCTAGGGAGCACAGATACGCAGTATTTT. Protein sequence: CASSPLGLGSTDTQYF.

This chain links TRBV28 with TRBJ1-2; no clear D gene. This CDR3 region has 12 residues. Germline V gene sequence: CDR1 MDHEN, CDR2 SYDVKM. The germline V and J ends were trimmed by 7 bases and 5 bases, with 11 bases remaining between them. Here the CDR3 DNA reads TGTGCCAGCACCCCCGGGCAATATGGCTACACCTTC. This translates into CASTPGQYGYTF.

The chain has TRBV9 and TRBJ2-7; 8 bases line up with TRBD1. Germline V gene sequence: CDR1 SGDLS, CDR2 YYNGEE. The V segment lost 4 bases and the J segment 5 bases; nucleotides outside the gene matches: 11. CDR3 length equals 15 residues. CDR3 in DNA: TGTGCCAGCAGCCCGTTGACAGGGGTGTCCGACGAGCAGTACTTC. Its translation is CASSPLTGVSDEQYF.

The rearrangement joins TRBV5-4 to TRBJ2-3; D perhaps matches TRBD2 (5 bases). In germline, CDR1 is SGHNT, CDR2 YYREEE (reference sequence). The CDR3 covers 16 residues. The V end lost 4 bases, the J end lost 8 bases, and 23 bases lay between the germline ends. The CDR3 DNA sequence: TGTGCCAGCAGCCAAAGCACCCGAACAGCGGAGGCTACGCAGTATTTT. This encodes CASSQSTRTAEATQYF.

This chain connects TRBV28 to TRBJ1-4; the D gene is possibly TRBD1 (5 bases). The CDR3 spans 14 residues. Per the germline V gene, CDR1 is MDHEN and CDR2 is SYDVKM. Trimming took 8 bases from V and 0 from J, leaving 10 bases between them. The CDR3 spells CASRGTPTNEKLFF. CDR3 DNA: TGTGCCAGCCGAGGGACTCCAACTAATGAAAAACTGTTTTTT.

This chain links TRBV18 with TRBJ2-7, with 7 bases identical to TRBD1. CDR3 size: 18 residues. V dropped 3 bases and J dropped 6; count of bases not matched to a gene: 20. The germline V gene has CDR1 KGHSH and CDR2 LQKENI. The CDR3 reads CASSPALRGGQDSSEQYF. CDR3 sequence (DNA): TGTGCCAGCTCACCGGCTTTGAGGGGTGGACAGGACTCGTCCGAGCAGTACTTC.

The chain has TRBV28 and TRBJ1-5; D remains ambiguous. CDR3 length equals 14 residues. The germline V and J ends were trimmed by 5 bases and 0 bases, with 8 bases remaining between them. The germline V gene has CDR1 MDHEN and CDR2 SYDVKM. This CDR3 reads CASSPTYSNQPQHF. CDR3 DNA sequence: TGTGCCAGCAGTCCTACTTATAGCAATCAGCCCCAGCATTTT.

This clone has just one count. The chain employs TRBV7-8 and TRBJ1-2; D unclear. CDR1 and CDR2 (germline): SGHVS, FQNEAQ. V was clipped by 1 base and J by 8 bases, with 11 bases between them. The CDR3 loop spans 13 amino acids. The CDR3 bases are TGTGCCAGCAGCTTAGGGGGATTCGAGGGCTACACCTTC. Encoded protein: CASSLGGFEGYTF.